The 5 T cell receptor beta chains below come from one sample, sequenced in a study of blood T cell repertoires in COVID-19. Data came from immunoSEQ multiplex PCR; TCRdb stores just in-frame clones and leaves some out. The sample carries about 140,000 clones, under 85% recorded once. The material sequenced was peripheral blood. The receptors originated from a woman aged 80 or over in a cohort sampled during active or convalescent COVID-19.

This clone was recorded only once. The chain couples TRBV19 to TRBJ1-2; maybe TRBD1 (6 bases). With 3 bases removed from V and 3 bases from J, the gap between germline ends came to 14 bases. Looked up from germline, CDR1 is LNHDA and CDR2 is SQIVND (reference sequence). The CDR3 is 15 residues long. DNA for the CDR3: TGTGCCAGTAGTATTTCTCAGGACAGACACTATGGCTACACCTTC. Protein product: CASSISQDRHYGYTF.

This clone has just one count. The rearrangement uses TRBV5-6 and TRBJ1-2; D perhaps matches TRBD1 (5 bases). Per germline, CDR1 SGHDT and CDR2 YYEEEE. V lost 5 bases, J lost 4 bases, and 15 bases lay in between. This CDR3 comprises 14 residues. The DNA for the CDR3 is TGTGCCAGCAGGGATACCGGACAAAGCTATGGCTACACCTTC. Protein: CASRDTGQSYGYTF.

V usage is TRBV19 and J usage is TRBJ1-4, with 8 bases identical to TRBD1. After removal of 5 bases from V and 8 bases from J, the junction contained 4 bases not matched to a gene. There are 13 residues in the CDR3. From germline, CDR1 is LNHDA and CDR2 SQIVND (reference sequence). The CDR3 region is CASSDRGREKLFF. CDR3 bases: TGTGCCAGTAGTGACAGGGGTAGGGAAAAACTGTTTTTT.

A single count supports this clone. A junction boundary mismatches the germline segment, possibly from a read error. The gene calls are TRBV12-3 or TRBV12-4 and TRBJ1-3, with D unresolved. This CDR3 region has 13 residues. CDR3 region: CASSLESLRTPLF. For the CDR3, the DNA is TGTGCCAGCAGTTTAGAATCCCTTCGTACCCCTCTATTT.

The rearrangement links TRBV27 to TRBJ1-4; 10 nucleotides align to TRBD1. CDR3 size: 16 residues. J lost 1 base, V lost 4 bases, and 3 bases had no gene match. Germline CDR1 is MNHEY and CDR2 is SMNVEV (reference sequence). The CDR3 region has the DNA TGTGCCAGCAGTTCTGGACAGGGGGTAACTAATGAAAAACTGTTTTTT. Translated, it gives CASSSGQGVTNEKLFF. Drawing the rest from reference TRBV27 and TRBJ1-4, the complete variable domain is EAQVTQNPRYLITVTGKKLTVTCSQNMNHEYMSWYRQDPGLGLRQIYYSMNVEVTDKGDVPEGYKVSRKEKRNFPLILESPSPNQTSLYFCASSSGQGVTNEKLFFGSGTQLSVL.